Presented here are 29 T cell receptor beta chains from one specimen sequenced in a study of T cell clonality in common variable immunodeficiency. This table comes from immunoSEQ multiplex PCR, and its TCRdb copy is limited to in-frame clones, with some not included. The data show some 52,000 clones, with none appearing a single time. Specimen: peripheral blood mononuclear cells. Receptors originate from a person aged 18 to 70 in good health.

This clone was seen at least ten times. Sequencing ends 3 residues short of the CDR3 end; the germline J gene provides the rest. This chain links TRBV20-1 with TRBJ2-4, with D tentatively TRBD2 (5 bases). The CDR3 is made up of 14 amino acids. Germline V gives CDR1 DFQATT, CDR2 SNEGSKA (reference sequence). Trimming removed 3 bases from V and 7 bases from J, with 16 bases in between. The DNA read from the CDR3 is TGCAGTGCTAGGGTGCAATTGTCGGGGAACATT. Its protein product is CSARVQLSGNI. The full CDR3 is CSARVQLSGNIQYF.

In regard to this clone: The CDR3 end falls 3 residues outside the read, so it is completed with the germline J gene. The chain joins TRBV11-2 to TRBJ2-2, with D unclear. Trimming shortened V by 1 base and J by 0 bases, and 6 bases separated the two germline ends. The germline V gene encodes CDR1 SGHAT and CDR2 FQNNGV. The CDR3 is 15 residues long. Incomplete CDR3 DNA: TGTGCCAGCAGCTTAGGTCTACCGAACACCGGGGAG. As protein: CASSLGLPNTGE. The whole CDR3 protein is CASSLGLPNTGELFF.

A word on this clone: Read sequence stops 3 residues before the CDR3 end, and the germline J gene provides the missing end. The chain links TRBV2 to TRBJ2-1, with 14 bases matching TRBD2. Germline V gene lookup returns CDR1 SNHLY and CDR2 FYNNEI. Unmatched junction bases numbered 5, after V lost 9 bases and J lost 7 bases. The CDR3 length is 14 residues. Incomplete CDR3 DNA: TGTGCCAGTCTAAGGACTAGCGGGAGGAATGAG. The encoded protein is CASLRTSGRNE. The CDR3, in full, reads CASLRTSGRNEQFF.

This clone has a handful of counts. The read terminates 3 residues ahead of where the CDR3 ends, so the germline J gene completes it. This chain joins TRBV18 and TRBJ2-3, with D perhaps matching TRBD2 (6 bases). The CDR3 runs to 15 residues. Germline CDR1 reads KGHSH; CDR2 reads LQKENI. The CDR3 sequence: CASSPGDSRRETQYF. CDR3 bases read: TGTGCCAGCTCACCAGGGGACTCCAGGAGGGAGACG.

In this sample, this clone turned up many times. Read data end 3 residues before the CDR3 end; the end is taken from the germline J gene. The chain joins TRBV6-7 to TRBJ2-6; TRBD1 is a possible D gene (6 bases). TRBV6-7 is designated an ORF whose function remains uncertain. V was pared by 6 bases and J by 0 bases, with 21 bases between. This CDR3 has 19 amino acids. CDR3 DNA, as far as it was read: TGTGCCAGCAGACCTATGGACAGAACATCGGACTCTGGGGCCAACGTC. Translating it yields CASRPMDRTSDSGANV. The complete CDR3 protein is CASRPMDRTSDSGANVLTF.

This clone was counted between two and nine times. The junction differs from germline at one of its ends, possibly a read error. The CDR3 extends 3 residues past the end of the read, so its final part is completed from the germline J gene. This chain uses TRBV5-1 with TRBJ2-7; 13 nucleotides match TRBD2. Per germline, CDR1 SGHRS and CDR2 YFSETQ. The CDR3 spans 17 residues. The chain's CDR3 is CASSLDGTSGDSHEQYF. CDR3 DNA (partial): TGCGCCAGCAGCTTGGATGGGACTAGCGGGGACTCCCACGAG.

With respect to this clone: The read comes to an end 3 residues before the CDR3 does, leaving the germline J gene to fill in the end. The chain links TRBV2 to TRBJ2-3; tentative D call: TRBD2 (6 bases). The CDR3 is made up of 17 amino acids. Germline V gives CDR1 SNHLY, CDR2 FYNNEI. Partial CDR3 DNA: TGTGCCAGCAGTGTACACGGGAGAGGGGTAATACAAGAGACG. Its translation is CASSVHGRGVIQET. The entire CDR3 is CASSVHGRGVIQETQYF. Combining the CDR3 with reference TRBV2 and TRBJ2-3 gives the whole variable domain EPEVTQTPSHQVTQMGQEVILRCVPISNHLYFYWYRQILGQKVEFLVSFYNNEISEKSEIFDDQFSVERPDGSNFTLKIRSTKLEDSAMYFCASSVHGRGVIQETQYFGPGTRLTVL.

This clone was seen ten or more times. The read terminates 3 residues before the CDR3 end, so the remaining end is supplied by the germline J gene. The chain joins TRBV20-1 to TRBJ2-3; 10 nucleotides match TRBD2. Trimming removed 5 bases from V and 3 bases from J; junction bases left unmatched: 11. Germline V CDR1 and CDR2: DFQATT, SNEGSKA (reference sequence). The CDR3 is made up of 16 amino acids. The CDR3 protein is CSACEGLAGATDTQYF. Partial CDR3 DNA: TGCAGTGCTTGCGAGGGGCTAGCGGGAGCGACAGATACG.

This clone was detected many times. The CDR3 end is not reached by the read, which stops 3 residues before it; the germline J gene fills it in. The chain uses TRBV20-1 and TRBJ2-5, with a tentative D call TRBD1 (7 bases). V was cut by 8 bases and J by 4 bases, with 14 bases left in between. Germline values: CDR1 DFQATT, CDR2 SNEGSKA (reference sequence). The CDR3 contains 12 residues. CDR3 DNA (partial): TGCAGTTATACCCAGGGGGGAGAGACC. This sequence encodes CSYTQGGET. The full CDR3 protein is CSYTQGGETQYF.

This clone has a count of ten or more. The read halts 3 residues ahead of the CDR3 end, with the missing end drawn from the germline J gene. The chain carries TRBV2 and TRBJ2-7; 11 nucleotides line up with TRBD2. The CDR3 has 13 amino acids. Looked up from germline, CDR1 is SNHLY and CDR2 is FYNNEI. Unmatched junction bases numbered 4, after V lost 7 bases and J lost 5 bases. The sequenced part of the CDR3 DNA is TGTGCCAGCATCACTAGCGGGAGCAACGAG. Translating it yields CASITSGSNE. The entire CDR3 reads CASITSGSNEQYF.

This clone was detected ten times or more. Coverage ceases 3 residues before the CDR3 finishes, and the germline J gene fills in the end. At the DNA level, this CDR3 is encoded by other sequences in the same sample as well. The chain joins TRBV20-1 to TRBJ2-7; the match to TRBD1 covers 9 bases. V was clipped by 1 base and J by 1 base; unmatched bases: 2. Germline V gives CDR1 DFQATT, CDR2 SNEGSKA (reference sequence). This CDR3 is built from 14 residues. The CDR3 spells CSARGQGVSYEQYF. The sequenced CDR3 bases are TGCAGTGCTAGAGGACAGGGGGTTTCCTACGAG.

This clone was counted many times. The read stops 3 residues short of the end of the CDR3; the missing end is completed from the germline J gene. The V and J genes are TRBV20-1 and TRBJ2-1; 8 bases agree with TRBD2. CDR1 is DFQATT, CDR2 SNEGSKA, per germline (reference sequence). Trimming removed 3 bases from V and 4 bases from J; junction bases left unmatched: 5. The CDR3 is 14 amino acids. The CDR3 bases that were read are TGCAGTGCTAGGGCGGGAGGCCTTTACAATGAG. Residues: CSARAGGLYNE. The entire CDR3 sequence reads CSARAGGLYNEQFF.

In the case of this clone: The read ends 3 residues before the CDR3 terminus; that terminus is restored from the germline J gene. The rearrangement links TRBV20-1 to TRBJ1-1; the D is unclear. There are 14 residues in the CDR3. V lost 5 bases and J lost 6, with 19 bases in between. CDR1 is DFQATT, CDR2 SNEGSKA, per germline (reference sequence). CDR3 amino acids: CSAPPTGLGAEAFF. The CDR3 DNA, read in part, is TGCAGTGCTCCCCCTACCGGCCTCGGGGCTGAA.

This clone was detected ten times or more. The CDR3 end falls 3 residues outside the read, so it is completed with the germline J gene. The gene calls are TRBV20-1 and TRBJ1-1, with a tentative D call TRBD1 (6 bases). The CDR3 is made up of 15 amino acids. Germline loops: CDR1 DFQATT, CDR2 SNEGSKA (reference sequence). Deletions cut 3 bases from V and 5 bases from J, with 19 bases between. The CDR3: CSAREQGRGGTEAFF. CDR3 DNA, as far as it was read: TGCAGTGCTAGGGAGCAGGGGCGGGGGGGTACTGAA.

This clone was seen ten or more times. The sequence runs out 3 residues before the end of the CDR3; the remainder is reconstructed from the germline J gene. The chain employs TRBV5-1 and TRBJ1-6, with no clear D. Between the trimmed V and J ends, which lost 2 bases and 7 bases, there was a span of 13 bases. The CDR3 sequence is 15 residues long. Germline V gives CDR1 SGHRS, CDR2 YFSETQ. Partial CDR3 DNA: TGCGCCAGCAGCTTTACCGGACTGGGGAATTCACCC. Its protein is CASSFTGLGNSP. The whole CDR3 sequence reads CASSFTGLGNSPLHF.

A few counts support this clone. The CDR3 end lies 3 residues beyond the end of the read and is filled in from the germline J gene. V gene TRBV5-1 combines with J gene TRBJ1-1; D is ambiguous. Germline assignment: CDR1 SGHRS and CDR2 YFSETQ. Trimming took off 4 bases at V and 1 base at J, with 14 bases between the two ends. The CDR3 length is 15 residues. Partial CDR3 DNA: TGCGCCAGCAGCCTCGGTGCGAACGGGAACACTGAA. Encoded protein: CASSLGANGNTE. The CDR3 as a whole reads CASSLGANGNTEAFF. Filled out from reference TRBV5-1 and TRBJ1-1, the complete variable domain reads KAGVTQTPRYLIKTRGQQVTLSCSPISGHRSVSWYQQTPGQGLQFLFEYFSETQRNKGNFPGRFSGRQFSNSRSEMNVSTLELGDSALYLCASSLGANGNTEAFFGQGTRLTVV.

This clone was counted ten times or more. The read ends 3 residues early relative to the CDR3; the germline J gene fills the gap. The rearrangement joins TRBV7-3 to TRBJ1-1; TRBD1 is a possible D gene (6 bases). The CDR3 spans 16 residues. In germline, CDR1 is SGHTA, CDR2 FQGTGA. V was clipped by 3 bases and J by 1 base, with 15 bases between them. The CDR3 is CASSFRAGARNTEAFF. The sequenced part of the CDR3 DNA is TGTGCCAGCAGCTTTAGGGCAGGGGCCAGGAACACTGAA.

This clone was seen many times. The read terminates 3 residues before the CDR3 end, so the remaining end is supplied by the germline J gene. The J gene is TRBJ2-3, the V gene TRBV20-1; TRBD1 aligns across 7 bases. There are 17 residues in the CDR3. V trimming: 1 base; J trimming: 0 bases; junction bases outside the gene matches: 10. From germline, CDR1 is DFQATT and CDR2 SNEGSKA (reference sequence). The CDR3 here is CSARGTGVNSSTDTQYF. The part of the CDR3 DNA that was read is TGCAGTGCTAGAGGGACAGGAGTTAATTCTAGCACAGATACG.

At least ten counts were recorded for this clone. The missing CDR3 end, 3 residues past where the read stops, is filled in from the germline J gene. The chain links TRBV18 to TRBJ1-4; no clear D. Trimming pared 0 bases from V and 4 bases from J, leaving 12 bases between. Looked up from germline, CDR1 is KGHSH and CDR2 is LQKENI. The CDR3 totals 16 residues. The CDR3 here is CASSPPFANHNEKLFF. The CDR3 bases that were read are TGTGCCAGCTCACCACCGTTTGCTAACCATAATGAAAAA.

The sample holds many counts of this clone. The CDR3 end lies 3 residues beyond the end of the read and is filled in from the germline J gene. The chain uses TRBV5-4 and TRBJ2-3; D is perhaps TRBD2 (6 bases). Germline assignment: CDR1 SGHNT and CDR2 YYREEE (reference sequence). V was pared by 4 bases and J by 5 bases, with 17 bases between. This CDR3 contains 15 residues. The covered CDR3 bases are TGTGCCAGCAGCCCTTCGGGGGAATGGGGAGATACG. It encodes CASSPSGEWGDT. The whole CDR3 is CASSPSGEWGDTQYF.

This clone showed up many times. Read data end 3 residues before the CDR3 end; the end is taken from the germline J gene. The chain carries TRBV2 and TRBJ2-7; TRBD2 matches 12 bases. CDR1 is SNHLY, CDR2 FYNNEI, per germline. CDR3 length: 15 residues. The junction had 2 bases not matched to a gene; V was cut back by 4 bases and J by 1 base. CDR3 residues: CASSVTSGRSYEQYF. The covered CDR3 bases are TGTGCCAGCAGTGTCACTAGCGGGAGGTCCTACGAG.

At least ten counts were recorded for this clone. With the read ending 3 residues before the CDR3 end, the germline J gene is used to fill in that end. This chain links TRBV29-1 with TRBJ2-7; possible D gene TRBD1, 5 bases. CDR1 is SQVTM, CDR2 ANQGSEA, per germline. V lost 6 bases to trimming and J lost 0 bases, with 9 bases between them. The CDR3 spans 12 residues. The sequenced CDR3 bases are TGCAGCGTCTGGGGCAACTCCTACGAG. As protein: CSVWGNSYE. The full CDR3 is CSVWGNSYEQYF.

This clone was observed at least ten times. Read data end 3 residues before the CDR3 end; the end is taken from the germline J gene. V gene TRBV19 combines with J gene TRBJ2-1; 11 bases match TRBD1. The germline gives CDR1 LNHDA, CDR2 SQIVND (reference sequence). After removal of 9 bases from V and 7 bases from J, the junction contained 5 bases not matched to a gene. CDR3 length: 13 amino acids. The part of the CDR3 DNA that was read is TGTGCCAGCGCCGGGACAGGGGGGAATGAG. It encodes CASAGTGGNE. The full CDR3 protein reads CASAGTGGNEQFF.

This clone occurred many times. The CDR3 end is not reached by the read, which stops 3 residues before it; the germline J gene fills it in. This chain joins TRBV19 and TRBJ1-5; the match to TRBD1 covers 11 bases. From germline, CDR1 is LNHDA and CDR2 SQIVND (reference sequence). This CDR3 spans 15 amino acids. J lost 5 bases, V lost 8 bases, and 8 bases had no gene match. The part of the CDR3 DNA that was read is TGTGCCAGTTTGGATAGGACAGGGGGCGATCAGCCC. As protein: CASLDRTGGDQP. From start to end, the CDR3 is CASLDRTGGDQPQHF.

Many counts were recorded for this clone. The CDR3 is cut off 3 residues early in the read; its end comes from the germline J gene. The rearrangement uses TRBV5-8 and TRBJ1-6; unclear D gene. The V end lost 4 bases, the J end lost 7 bases, and 9 bases lay between the germline ends. Germline V gene sequence: CDR1 SGHTS, CDR2 YDEGEE. CDR3 length: 13 residues. CDR3 DNA, as far as it was read: TGTGCCAGCAGCCTCGGGGTCAATTCACCC. Amino acids: CASSLGVNSP. From start to end, the CDR3 is CASSLGVNSPLHF. The full variable domain, completed using reference TRBV5-8 and TRBJ1-6, is EAGVTQSPTHLIKTRGQQATLRCSPISGHTSVYWYQQALGLGLQFLLWYDEGEERNRGNFPPRFSGRQFPNYSSELNVNALELEDSALYLCASSLGVNSPLHFGNGTRLTVT.

This clone was recorded at least ten times. The CDR3 end falls 3 residues outside the read, so it is completed with the germline J gene. V and J are TRBV28 and TRBJ2-7; possibly TRBD1 for D (6 bases). This CDR3 spans 13 amino acids. Trimming stripped 8 bases from V and 6 bases from J, with 17 bases between. Per germline, CDR1 MDHEN and CDR2 SYDVKM. CDR3 bases read: TGTGCCAGCTGCAGGGACACCCCTGGCGAG. Translation gives CASCRDTPGE. The full CDR3 protein is CASCRDTPGEQYF.

This clone was detected ten times or more. The missing CDR3 end, 3 residues past where the read stops, is filled in from the germline J gene. The chain links TRBV7-2 to TRBJ2-7; 10 bases fit TRBD2. Germline CDR1 reads SGHTA; CDR2 reads FQGNSA. V shed 3 bases, J shed 6 bases, and the junction held 5 bases outside the gene matches. This CDR3 spans 14 amino acids. The CDR3 protein is CASSFPAGGSEQYF. CDR3 DNA, as far as it was read: TGTGCCAGCAGCTTTCCAGCGGGAGGGTCCGAG.

CDR3 region: CASSPNSGRGYNEQFF. The part of the CDR3 DNA that was read is TGCGCCAGCAGCCCAAACAGCGGGAGGGGCTACAATGAG. The chain recombines TRBV5-1 with TRBJ2-1, with 10 nucleotides matching TRBD2. The read ends 3 residues early relative to the CDR3; the germline J gene fills the gap. Germline V lookup: CDR1 SGHRS, CDR2 YFSETQ. Trimming removed 4 bases from V and 3 bases from J; junction bases left unmatched: 7. This CDR3 comprises 16 residues. Filled out from reference TRBV5-1 and TRBJ2-1, the complete variable domain reads KAGVTQTPRYLIKTRGQQVTLSCSPISGHRSVSWYQQTPGQGLQFLFEYFSETQRNKGNFPGRFSGRQFSNSRSEMNVSTLELGDSALYLCASSPNSGRGYNEQFFGPGTRLTVL.

This clone was recorded many times. From the germline J gene comes the end of the CDR3, since the read stops 3 residues before it. The chain couples TRBV19 to TRBJ2-2; TRBD1 is a possible D gene (6 bases). The germline V gene encodes CDR1 LNHDA and CDR2 SQIVND (reference sequence). CDR3 length: 18 amino acids. With 8 bases removed from V and 0 bases from J, the gap between germline ends came to 22 bases. CDR3 bases read: TGTGCCAGTTTGGATTTCCTAAGACAGGCTCCGAACACCGGGGAG. It translates to CASLDFLRQAPNTGE. The full CDR3 sequence reads CASLDFLRQAPNTGELFF.